This TCR beta chain is from a study of shared clonotypes between healthy human individuals. Germline trimming cut 3 bases from V and 2 bases from J; bases unmatched to any gene: 4. Germline CDR1 and CDR2: SQVTM and ANQGSEA. The CDR3 totals 14 residues. Whole-study findings and limits: Naive subsets tended to show greater estimated richness than memory subsets. Among donors, clonotype sharing was expected to be affected by sequencing depth.

At the deep level, the assay was run. Sequencing was performed with immunoSEQ multiplex PCR; in TCRdb, only in-frame clones are kept and a portion is missing. The repertoire holds roughly 380,000 clones, roughly 96% seen once, with approximately 0.3% in the top ten. As regards this clone: Antigen specificity is unknown.

The rearrangement links TRBV29-1 to TRBJ2-1; TRBD1 matches 7 bases. Source material: memory CD8+ T cells sorted from blood. Subset reported: CD45RO+ cells pooled with CCR7-negative TemRA cells. The origin of this receptor is a man aged 30-40 years in good health. In nucleotides, the CDR3 is TGCAGCGTTGATCACAGGGGAACCTACAATGAGCAGTTCTTC. The encoded protein is CSVDHRGTYNEQFF.